This T cell receptor beta chain was sequenced during a study of T cells after yellow fever vaccination (dated by TCRdb to 2018 to 2020). Regarding the research as a whole: The SMART-Seq v4 Ultra Low Input RNA kit was used to prepare libraries from fractions with low cell numbers. To track T-cell clones before and after primary and booster YFV17D yellow fever vaccination, bulk TCR alpha and beta repertoires were sequenced longitudinally. Two healthy male donors, one aged 18 to 29 and one aged 30 to 40 years, were included in the cohort. Blood samples were taken at several timepoints before and after primary and secondary immunization, and bulk PBMC replicates and cell subsets were isolated. Summary of the overall study and its limitations: The secondary T-cell response was weaker than the primary response but faster, peaking on day 5 instead of day 15. After the booster, most of the clones that had expanded following primary vaccination were detected again (roughly 96% of CD4 and 85% to 90% of CD8), which suggests that memory was broadly maintained. FACS-sorted repertoires could contain abundant contaminating clonotypes from the bulk population, so computational filtering was required. Because only a couple of donors were included in the study, the extent to which the findings can be generalized is limited. A small share of clonotypes was detected in both CD4 and CD8 compartments, with the overlap likely arising from convergent recombination.

Of note for this clonotype: Its antigen is not yet known. No base quality information exists; no much larger clone differs at one position.

TCR cDNA was synthesized by 5'RACE template switching, which introduced a universal primer site and unique molecular identifiers. cDNA synthesis was primed from both the TCR alpha and TCR beta constant segments. Library amplification used two PCR steps, and the second PCR step added sample barcodes and sequencing adapters. Sequencing of libraries was performed on Illumina HiSeq 2500 (2x100 bp) or NovaSeq (2x150 bp). The source study handled its data this way. Reads were demultiplexed and collapsed into UMI consensus sequences with MIGEC, and V(D)J alignment was performed with MiXCR. Clonotypes responding to the vaccine were identified with edgeR on replicate PBMC samples, with the criteria of FDR below 0.01 and a log2 fold change above 5 up to day 15. Each bulk clonotype was labeled CD4 or CD8 based on which sequenced repertoire, CD4 or CD8, contained the clonotype at higher abundance. TCRdb reprocessed the public reads (quality trimming at Q25 with fastp, clone calling with MiXCR) and kept in-frame beta chains. Each entry merges the rows of one CDR3 protein and shows their most common DNA and genes. The V and J calls here are based on TCRdb, not the publication. The sample table records roughly 500,000 distinct CDR3 sequences; roughly 19% of these occur just once. The leading ten clones occupy over 11% of the sample.

The sample's treatment or condition label, decoded: live attenuated yellow fever vaccine strain. Two biological replicates of bulk PBMCs were collected at each blood-draw timepoint. PBMCs were isolated from peripheral blood using a standard Ficoll-Paque protocol. TriZol was used to extract RNA from bulk PBMCs, from CD4 and CD8 fractions, and from dextramer-positive and dextramer-negative fractions. Here the sequenced sample was PBMCs, taken 15 days after the yellow fever booster vaccination. The source is a man younger than 45 who received the YFV17D yellow fever vaccine.

The nucleotide sequence is TGTGCCAGCAGCTCGAACACCGCGAACACCGGGGAGCTGTTTTTT. It translates to CASSSNTANTGELFF. This sequence uses TRBV12-3 or TRBV12-4 and TRBJ2-2; the D gene is not confidently resolved. Trimming removed 6 bases from V and 0 bases from J, leaving 11 bases between the germline ends. From cysteine to phenylalanine, the CDR3 is 15 amino acids long. The retained sequence is limited to the CDR3, 45 bases, with the frame set at the first base.